The next 18 T cell receptor beta chains were all read from a single sample in a study of blood T cell repertoires in COVID-19. The protocol was immunoSEQ multiplex PCR, while the TCRdb copy is restricted to in-frame clones and leaves out a portion. The sample lists approximately 170,000 clones; around four fifths were seen once. Specimen: PBMCs or T cells enriched from blood (not recorded which). The receptors come from a woman between 45 and 65 years old who had recovered from COVID-19.

The chain recombines TRBV10-3 with TRBJ1-5; D might be TRBD1 (5 bases). The CDR3 length is 15 residues. Germline CDR1 is ENHRY and CDR2 is SYGVKD. Trimming took off 10 bases at V and 6 bases at J, with 22 bases between the two ends. The CDR3 coding sequence is TGTGCCACCCAGGGTCTCGACGCCCTTGGTCAGCCCCAGCATTTT. As protein: CATQGLDALGQPQHF.

This chain uses TRBV7-3 with TRBJ1-1, with TRBD1 identical over 9 bases. V was clipped by 5 bases and J by 4 bases; unmatched bases: 5. This CDR3 region has 14 residues. Per germline, CDR1 SGHTA and CDR2 FQGTGA. Here the CDR3 reads CASSKTGGGTEAFF. The CDR3, as DNA: TGTGCCAGCAGCAAGACAGGGGGAGGCACTGAAGCTTTCTTT.

This chain connects TRBV28 to TRBJ2-5, with TRBD1 identical over 7 bases. The CDR3 consists of 19 residues. V dropped 5 bases and J dropped 1; count of bases not matched to a gene: 19. From germline, CDR1 is MDHEN and CDR2 SYDVKM. The CDR3 is CASSEKGRKDRLIQETQYF. The CDR3 DNA reads as TGTGCCAGCAGTGAAAAGGGACGTAAGGACAGGTTAATCCAAGAGACCCAGTACTTC.

This chain joins TRBV24-1 and TRBJ2-1, with TRBD2 matching over 8 bases. Germline V lookup: CDR1 KGHDR, CDR2 SFDVKD. V shed 9 bases and J 2 bases; nucleotides not matched to a gene: 8. This CDR3 spans 15 amino acids. The CDR3 DNA follows: TGTGCCACCGGTAAGCGGGAGCAGGCCTACAATGAGCAGTTCTTC. It translates to CATGKREQAYNEQFF.

This chain joins TRBV9 and TRBJ2-1; D not certain. Germline V CDR1 and CDR2: SGDLS, YYNGEE. The CDR3 loop spans 13 amino acids. Between the trimmed V and J ends, which lost 2 bases and 9 bases, there was a span of 12 bases. DNA of the CDR3: TGTGCCAGCAGCGTCTCACCCACTGGTGAGCAGTTCTTC. Residues: CASSVSPTGEQFF.

The V gene is TRBV9, the J gene TRBJ2-1; 7 bases agree with TRBD2. Germline V gives CDR1 SGDLS, CDR2 YYNGEE. This CDR3 spans 17 amino acids. V shed 0 bases and J 1 base; nucleotides not matched to a gene: 7. CDR3 amino acids: CASSVEALAWSYNEQFF. The CDR3 nucleotides are TGTGCCAGCAGCGTAGAGGCACTAGCGTGGTCCTACAATGAGCAGTTCTTC.

This clone was counted between two and nine times. The chain combines TRBV4-3 with TRBJ1-2, with 8 bases fitting TRBD1. Germline V CDR1 and CDR2: LGHNA, YSLEER. Trimming cost V 4 bases and J 6 bases; bases outside gene matches: 16. CDR3 length: 17 amino acids. DNA for the CDR3: TGCGCCAGCAGCCGCCAATATTACAGGGGGAAAAACAATGGCTACACCTTC. It translates to CASSRQYYRGKNNGYTF.

The chain uses TRBV28 and TRBJ2-7; D may be TRBD1 (5 bases). Germline V CDR1 and CDR2: MDHEN, SYDVKM. The CDR3 has 14 amino acids. Trimming left V 3 bases short and J 10 bases short, with 19 bases between. The CDR3: CASSFPARLGEQYF. In DNA, the CDR3 is TGTGCCAGCAGTTTCCCCGCACGCCTAGGGGAACAGTACTTC. The whole variable domain, filled in from reference TRBV28 and TRBJ2-7, reads DVKVTQSSRYLVKRTGEKVFLECVQDMDHENMFWYRQDPGLGLRLIYFSYDVKMKEKGDIPEGYSVSREKKERFSLILESASTNQTSMYLCASSFPARLGEQYFGPGTRLTVT.

J is TRBJ2-3 and V is TRBV29-1, with D perhaps matching TRBD2 (5 bases). The V end lost 6 bases, the J end lost 0 bases, and 7 bases lay between the germline ends. The germline V gene encodes CDR1 SQVTM and CDR2 ANQGSEA. This CDR3 region has 12 residues. In nucleotides, the CDR3 is TGCAGCGTGGGGAGTAGCACAGATACGCAGTATTTT. Its translation is CSVGSSTDTQYF.

This clone was counted a single time. This sequence joins TRBV7-6 and TRBJ2-1; 8 positions agree with TRBD2. V trimming: 2 bases; J trimming: 6 bases; junction bases outside the gene matches: 9. This CDR3 has 16 residues. The V gene's germline CDR1 is SGHVS and CDR2 FNYEAQ. CDR3 residues: CASSLFFGGAANEQFF. The DNA for the CDR3 is TGTGCCAGCAGCTTATTCTTCGGGGGGGCCGCCAATGAGCAGTTCTTC.

This chain connects TRBV28 to TRBJ1-5; 11 bases are shared with TRBD1. Trimming removed 5 bases from V and 3 bases from J; junction bases left unmatched: 9. The germline gives CDR1 MDHEN, CDR2 SYDVKM. The CDR3 runs to 17 residues. CDR3 DNA: TGTGCCAGCAGTCTCCCTTGGGGACAGGGGGACAATCAGCCCCAGCATTTT. Its translation: CASSLPWGQGDNQPQHF.

V and J are TRBV19 and TRBJ2-2; D perhaps matches TRBD1 (6 bases). From germline, CDR1 is LNHDA and CDR2 SQIVND (reference sequence). V shed 7 bases and J shed 7 bases, with 13 bases lying between them. CDR3 length: 13 residues. The CDR3 region has the DNA TGTGCCAGTACCCTACAGGGTCACGGGGAGCTGTTTTTT. Protein sequence: CASTLQGHGELFF.

This chain joins TRBV27 and TRBJ2-2; no reliable D call. CDR3 length: 15 residues. Deletions cut 6 bases from V and 2 bases from J, with 13 bases between. From germline, CDR1 is MNHEY and CDR2 SMNVEV (reference sequence). The CDR3 spells CASRTADFNTGELFF. The DNA of the CDR3 is TGTGCCAGCAGGACCGCGGATTTTAACACCGGGGAGCTGTTTTTT.

The genes are TRBV3-1 (or the pseudogene TRBV3-2) and TRBJ1-2; no clear D gene. V lost 2 bases and J lost 1, with 14 bases in between. The CDR3 covers 16 residues. The germline gives CDR1 LGHDT, CDR2 YNNKEL (reference sequence). CDR3 sequence reads: CASSQTLLRSNYGYTF. The CDR3 DNA sequence: TGTGCCAGCAGCCAAACGCTATTGAGAAGTAACTATGGCTACACCTTC.

The chain carries TRBV18 and TRBJ1-1; perhaps TRBD1 as D (5 bases). The CDR3 runs to 15 residues. The germline V and J ends were trimmed by 1 base and 2 bases, with 11 bases remaining between them. Germline CDR1 and CDR2: KGHSH and LQKENI. The DNA for the CDR3 is TGTGCCAGCTCACCACAACAGGATATTAACACTGAAGCTTTCTTT. Residues: CASSPQQDINTEAFF. Filled out from reference TRBV18 and TRBJ1-1, the complete variable domain reads NAGVMQNPRHLVRRRGQEARLRCSPMKGHSHVYWYRQLPEEGLKFMVYLQKENIIDESGMPKERFSAEFPKEGPSILRIQQVVRGDSAAYFCASSPQQDINTEAFFGQGTRLTVV.

The chain employs TRBV9 and TRBJ1-6, with TRBD1 as a possible D gene (6 bases). V lost 4 bases and J lost 2, with 10 bases in between. Germline-derived CDR1 and CDR2 are SGDLS and YYNGEE. CDR3 length equals 15 residues. CDR3: CASSRDITYNSPLHF. The CDR3 nucleotides read TGTGCCAGCAGCCGGGACATCACCTATAATTCACCCCTCCACTTT. Full variable domain (outside the CDR3, taken from reference TRBV9 and TRBJ1-6): DSGVTQTPKHLITATGQRVTLRCSPRSGDLSVYWYQQSLDQGLQFLIQYYNGEERAKGNILERFSAQQFPDLHSELNLSSLELGDSALYFCASSRDITYNSPLHFGNGTRLTVT.

In nucleotides, the CDR3 is TGTGCCAGCAGCTTAGCGCCGGACACTGAAGCTTTCTTT. Translated, it gives CASSLAPDTEAFF. The chain recombines TRBV7-2 with TRBJ1-1; D ambiguous. The V end was cut by 0 bases, the J end by 3 bases, with 5 bases between. Germline V gives CDR1 SGHTA, CDR2 FQGNSA. The CDR3 covers 13 residues.

This chain links TRBV6-5 with TRBJ1-5; 8 bases are a match to TRBD1. This CDR3 has 15 amino acids. The V gene end was trimmed by 4 bases and the J gene end by 3 bases; junction bases not matched to a gene: 5. CDR1 and CDR2 from the germline V gene are MNHEY and SVGAGI. The CDR3 sequence is CASSSGQGINQPQHF. The CDR3 DNA reads TGTGCCAGCAGTTCTGGACAGGGCATCAATCAGCCCCAGCATTTT.